Shown below are 32 T cell receptor beta chains from a single sample sequenced in a study of T cell repertoires in cytomegalovirus infection. In TCRdb, the reads were re-called with MiXCR into one record per CDR3 protein. This sample yields roughly 77,000 distinct CDR3 sequences, of which under 4.5% are seen a single time; around 21% belongs to the top ten. Sequenced sample: PBMCs. These receptors were taken from a human donor in good health (CMV status not recorded). Some clones in this sample may be carry-over from other donors' samples.

This clonotype was observed many times. The chain couples TRBV7-2 to TRBJ1-6; 9 nucleotides agree with TRBD1. V shed 6 bases and J 11 bases; nucleotides not matched to a gene: 5. The CDR3 covers 13 residues. The germline gives CDR1 SGHTA, CDR2 FQGNSA. The CDR3 nucleotides are TGTGCCAGCAGAGTAGGACAGGGGCCACCCCTCCACTTT. Translated, it gives CASRVGQGPPLHF.

The sample holds many counts of this clonotype. This chain links TRBV7-4 with TRBJ2-7; 8 nucleotides line up with TRBD1. After removal of 5 bases from V and 2 bases from J, the junction contained 5 bases not matched to a gene. Germline V gene sequence: CDR1 SGHVT, CDR2 SQSDAQ. This CDR3 has 14 residues. The CDR3: CASSETGVTYEQYF. The CDR3 region has the DNA TGTGCCAGCAGCGAGACAGGGGTCACCTACGAGCAGTACTTC.

This clonotype came up a few times. The rearrangement links TRBV7-2 to TRBJ2-7, with a possible D match to TRBD2 (5 bases). The V and J ends lost 2 bases and 5 bases respectively, with 13 bases between them. CDR3 size: 14 residues. Germline V gene sequence: CDR1 SGHTA, CDR2 FQGNSA. The CDR3 is CASSLFSGSNEQYF. The CDR3 DNA reads TGTGCCAGCAGCTTATTTTCGGGAAGCAACGAGCAGTACTTC.

This clonotype came up many times. V is TRBV15 and J is TRBJ1-1, with D unclear. Germline CDR1 reads LNHNV; CDR2 reads YYDKDF (reference sequence). The CDR3 covers 14 residues. Trimming cost V 5 bases and J 0 bases, with 10 bases left between them. CDR3: CATSVGTMNTEAFF. CDR3 sequence (DNA): TGTGCCACCAGCGTGGGCACTATGAACACTGAAGCTTTCTTT.

Many counts were recorded for this clonotype. The genes are TRBV7-9 and TRBJ1-6, with D unresolved. Germline loops: CDR1 SEHNR, CDR2 FQNEAQ (reference sequence). The CDR3 sequence is 14 residues long. Deletions cut 6 bases from V and 7 bases from J, with 13 bases between. This CDR3 is CASREELVNSPLHF. Here the CDR3 DNA reads TGTGCCAGCAGAGAAGAATTGGTAAATTCACCCCTCCACTTT.

This clonotype has a count of ten or more. This chain links TRBV6-2 or TRBV6-3 with TRBJ1-1; a possible D gene is TRBD1 (6 bases). The CDR3 runs to 15 residues. Between the trimmed V and J ends, which lost 0 bases and 0 bases, there was a span of 8 bases. CDR1 and CDR2 from the germline V gene are MNHEY and SVGEGT. For the CDR3, the DNA is TGTGCCAGCAGTTACTCGCAGGGGATGAACACTGAAGCTTTCTTT. Its translation: CASSYSQGMNTEAFF.

This clonotype was observed at least ten times. The chain uses TRBV10-3 and TRBJ1-1; D uncertain. This CDR3 region has 12 residues. V was pared by 10 bases and J by 1 base, with 10 bases between. CDR1 and CDR2 from the germline V gene are ENHRY and SYGVKD. CDR3 loop: CATSVANTEAFF. Here the CDR3 DNA reads TGTGCCACTAGTGTAGCGAACACTGAAGCTTTCTTT.

This clonotype came up many times. The chain couples TRBV4-1 to TRBJ2-2; D is unresolved. Germline V gene lookup returns CDR1 MGHRA and CDR2 YSYEKL. The CDR3 runs 17 residues. V dropped 1 base and J dropped 1 base, with 13 bases sitting between them. CDR3 DNA sequence: TGCGCCAGCAGCCAAGTGGGGAAGGGCAGGAACACCGGGGAGCTGTTTTTT. Encoded protein: CASSQVGKGRNTGELFF.

The chain employs TRBV20-1 and TRBJ2-5; TRBD2 matches at 9 bases. After removal of 3 bases from V and 2 bases from J, the junction contained 10 bases not matched to a gene. In germline, CDR1 is DFQATT, CDR2 SNEGSKA (reference sequence). The CDR3 runs 16 residues. This chain's CDR3 is CSASQAGGPDQETQYF. DNA for the CDR3: TGCAGTGCTAGTCAGGCGGGAGGGCCGGATCAAGAGACCCAGTACTTC.

This clonotype was counted once. A much larger clonotype is one base distant, so this may be a read error. The V gene is TRBV20-1, the J gene TRBJ2-5, with D uncertain. Germline-derived CDR1 and CDR2 are DFQATT and SNEGSKA (reference sequence). There are 11 residues in the CDR3. V was shortened by 8 bases and J by 5 bases, with 12 bases between the two germline ends. DNA of the CDR3: TGCAGTACTTGGTGGGCGGAGACCCAGTACTTC. Translation gives CSTWWAETQYF.

This clonotype occurred many times. The chain employs TRBV7-8 and TRBJ2-1; 8 bases map to TRBD2. In germline, CDR1 is SGHVS, CDR2 FQNEAQ. This CDR3 is built from 17 residues. Trimming at V came to 1 base and at J to 8 bases, leaving 13 bases not matched to a gene. CDR3 protein: CASSLERIPGGPDEQFF. The CDR3 DNA reads TGTGCCAGCAGCTTAGAACGGATTCCGGGAGGGCCCGATGAGCAGTTCTTC. The full variable domain, in which reference TRBV7-8 and TRBJ2-1 provide the parts outside the CDR3, is GAGVSQSPRYKVAKRGQDVALRCDPISGHVSLFWYQQALGQGPEFLTYFQNEAQLDKSGLPSDRFFAERPEGSVSTLKIQRTQQEDSAVYLCASSLERIPGGPDEQFFGPGTRLTVL.

Many counts were recorded for this clonotype. V gene TRBV11-3 combines with J gene TRBJ2-5; D unclear. The CDR3 has 16 residues. V gave up 4 bases and J gave up 3 bases, with 18 bases separating them. CDR1 and CDR2 from the germline V gene are SGHNT and YENEEA. CDR3 nucleotide sequence: TGTGCCAGCAGCTCCGGATCAGCAGGCGGCGAAGAGACCCAGTACTTC. Translation gives CASSSGSAGGEETQYF.

This clonotype was recorded many times. The chain links TRBV5-4 to TRBJ1-3, with unresolved D. Per germline, CDR1 SGHNT and CDR2 YYREEE (reference sequence). This CDR3 contains 14 residues. Trimming pared 2 bases from V and 7 bases from J, leaving 13 bases between. The CDR3 DNA reads TGTGCCAGCAGCTTCTTCTCTCTAGGGAACACCATATATTTT. Its translation: CASSFFSLGNTIYF.

This clonotype was seen repeatedly, ten times or more. The DNA of the CDR3 is TGTGCCAGCAGCTTCGACGGAACGCGCACAGATACGCAGTATTTT. Residues: CASSFDGTRTDTQYF. J is TRBJ2-3 and V is TRBV7-2; no clear D gene. The length of the CDR3 is 15 residues. V dropped 3 bases and J dropped 1 base, with 11 bases sitting between them. CDR1 and CDR2 (germline): SGHTA, FQGNSA.

This clonotype was counted at least ten times. Written as DNA, the CDR3 is TGTGCCAGCAGCTCGAGGGCGGGATTCACAGATACGCAGTATTTT. Residues: CASSSRAGFTDTQYF. The V and J genes are TRBV11-3 and TRBJ2-3, with D maybe TRBD2 (6 bases). V dropped 4 bases and J dropped 2 bases, with 13 bases sitting between them. This CDR3 region has 15 residues. Germline V gene lookup returns CDR1 SGHNT and CDR2 YENEEA.

This clonotype has only a few counts. The gene calls are TRBV14 and TRBJ2-3, with D perhaps matching TRBD1 (5 bases). In germline, CDR1 is SGHDN, CDR2 FVKESK. The CDR3 is 17 residues long. Trimming left V 3 bases short and J 1 base short, with 17 bases between. In DNA form, the CDR3 reads TGTGCCAGCAGCCAGTCCCTTTTTCTAGGGGGCACAGATACGCAGTATTTT. Protein sequence: CASSQSLFLGGTDTQYF.

This clonotype showed up many times. V and J are TRBV7-6 and TRBJ1-1; no clear D. Germline CDR1 and CDR2: SGHVS and FNYEAQ. The CDR3 loop spans 18 amino acids. V shed 2 bases and J shed 0 bases, with 19 bases lying between them. The CDR3 loop reads CASSLNLGGSGLNTEAFF. CDR3 in DNA: TGTGCCAGCAGCTTAAATCTAGGAGGATCTGGGCTGAACACTGAAGCTTTCTTT.

This clonotype was detected ten times or more. The chain employs TRBV28 and TRBJ2-7; 13 bases align to TRBD2. The V gene's germline CDR1 is MDHEN and CDR2 SYDVKM. The CDR3 consists of 16 residues. V gave up 3 bases and J gave up 3 bases; unmatched junction bases: 5. DNA for the CDR3: TGTGCCAGCAGTTTCCGGGGACTAGCGGGAAACTACGAGCAGTACTTC. Protein sequence: CASSFRGLAGNYEQYF.

The rearrangement uses TRBV7-2 and TRBJ1-6; D not resolved. Trimming cost V 8 bases and J 6 bases, with 11 bases left between them. This CDR3 comprises 13 residues. Looked up from germline, CDR1 is SGHTA and CDR2 is FQGNSA. DNA of the CDR3: TGTGCCAGCCGTTTTCGTCTTAATTCACCCCTCCACTTT. It codes for CASRFRLNSPLHF. The variable domain in full, completed from reference TRBV7-2 and TRBJ1-6, reads GAGVSQSPSNKVTEKGKDVELRCDPISGHTALYWYRQSLGQGLEFLIYFQGNSAPDKSGLPSDRFSAERTGGSVSTLTIQRTQQEDSAVYLCASRFRLNSPLHFGNGTRLTVT.

The table lists this clonotype with many counts. The V and J genes are TRBV19 and TRBJ2-3; the D gene is possibly TRBD2 (5 bases). This CDR3 is 14 amino acids long. The V end lost 5 bases, the J end lost 4 bases, and 13 bases lay between the germline ends. Germline CDR1 is LNHDA and CDR2 is SQIVND (reference sequence). CDR3 sequence reads: CASSRLRGSDTQYF. As DNA, the CDR3 is TGTGCCAGTAGTCGTCTGCGCGGGTCAGATACGCAGTATTTT.

In this sample, this clonotype turned up many times. The rearrangement links TRBV7-2 to TRBJ1-2, with D possibly TRBD1 on 6 matching bases. The CDR3 has 15 residues. Germline values: CDR1 SGHTA, CDR2 FQGNSA. The germline V and J ends were trimmed by 5 bases and 4 bases, with 17 bases remaining between them. The CDR3 coding sequence is TGTGCCAGCAGCCGAGATAGGGGGGAGGCCTATGGCTACACCTTC. It encodes CASSRDRGEAYGYTF.

This clonotype has a count of ten or more. The V and J genes are TRBV19 and TRBJ2-1, with TRBD2 matching 8 bases. The CDR3 extends over 14 amino acids. V shed 5 bases, J shed 8 bases, and the junction held 8 bases outside the gene matches. The germline V gene has CDR1 LNHDA and CDR2 SQIVND (reference sequence). In DNA form, the CDR3 reads TGTGCCAGTAGTCCCATGACTAGCGTATATGAGCAGTTCTTC. This sequence encodes CASSPMTSVYEQFF.

This clonotype was recorded at least ten times. This rearrangement joins TRBV5-6 to TRBJ1-1; D call uncertain. The CDR3 runs 13 residues. CDR1 and CDR2 (germline): SGHDT, YYEEEE. V shed 1 base and J shed 6 bases, with 10 bases lying between them. CDR3 amino acids: CASSLPAVPEAFF. The CDR3 DNA reads TGTGCCAGCAGCTTGCCGGCAGTGCCTGAAGCTTTCTTT.

This clonotype appeared many times. The rearrangement links TRBV7-2 to TRBJ2-1, with D perhaps TRBD2 (6 bases). This CDR3 comprises 14 residues. Trimming shortened V by 3 bases and J by 2 bases, and 8 bases separated the two germline ends. Germline CDR1 and CDR2: SGHTA and FQGNSA. CDR3 nucleotide sequence: TGTGCCAGCAGCTTGGGAGGACCCTACAATGAGCAGTTCTTC. This sequence encodes CASSLGGPYNEQFF.

By share of the sample, this clonotype is medium-sized. The chain recombines TRBV29-1 with TRBJ2-5, with 9 positions matching TRBD1. CDR3 length equals 15 residues. The germline V gene encodes CDR1 SQVTM and CDR2 ANQGSEA. The junction had 7 bases not matched to a gene; V was cut back by 0 bases and J by 5 bases. This chain's CDR3 is CSVEDNRGRSETQYF. In DNA, the CDR3 is TGCAGCGTTGAAGATAACAGGGGGCGCTCTGAGACCCAGTACTTC. The entire variable domain, with the rest obtained from reference TRBV29-1 and TRBJ2-5, is as follows: SAVISQKPSRDICQRGTSLTIQCQVDSQVTMMFWYRQQPGQSLTLIATANQGSEATYESGFVIDKFPISRPNLTFSTLTVSNMSPEDSSIYLCSVEDNRGRSETQYFGPGTRLLVL.

The table lists this clonotype with many counts. The chain uses TRBV18 and TRBJ2-7; weak D call: TRBD2 (6 bases). The V end lost 0 bases, the J end lost 0 bases, and 9 bases lay between the germline ends. The length of the CDR3 is 15 residues. Germline V gives CDR1 KGHSH, CDR2 LQKENI. The CDR3 region has the DNA TGTGCCAGCTCACCACCCAGCGGGCTCTCCTACGAGCAGTACTTC. Translating gives CASSPPSGLSYEQYF.

This clonotype was recorded at least ten times. This sequence joins TRBV7-2 and TRBJ2-3; D is possibly TRBD1 (6 bases). Germline values: CDR1 SGHTA, CDR2 FQGNSA. This CDR3 has 11 residues. V gave up 5 bases and J gave up 7 bases, with 7 bases separating them. CDR3 in DNA: TGTGCCAGCAGCCGGGACAATACGCAGTATTTT. The encoded protein is CASSRDNTQYF.

The rearrangement joins TRBV28 to TRBJ2-7; D may be TRBD1 (5 bases). V was shortened by 1 base and J by 0 bases, with 10 bases between the two germline ends. The CDR3 is made up of 15 amino acids. Germline CDR1 and CDR2: MDHEN and SYDVKM. CDR3 DNA sequence: TGTGCCAGCAGTTTATCGTCCCAGGGCTCCTACGAGCAGTACTTC. Amino acids: CASSLSSQGSYEQYF.

This clonotype appeared many times. The CDR3, as DNA: TGCAGTGCTAGGAAGAGTGGTACAACCTACGAGCAGTACTTC. Translation gives CSARKSGTTYEQYF. The chain links TRBV20-1 to TRBJ2-7; D is unresolved. Germline V CDR1 and CDR2: DFQATT, SNEGSKA (reference sequence). Trimming shortened V by 3 bases and J by 2 bases, and 14 bases separated the two germline ends. This CDR3 is 14 amino acids long.

This clonotype was picked up many times. The chain recombines TRBV7-2 with TRBJ2-3; 7 nucleotides align to TRBD2. Germline V gene data show CDR1 as SGHTA and CDR2 as FQGNSA. This CDR3 comprises 15 residues. V lost 2 bases and J lost 8; bases outside the gene matches: 10. CDR3 nucleotide sequence: TGTGCCAGCAGCTTAAGAGCGGGGACCCAGGGTACGCAGTATTTT. It specifies CASSLRAGTQGTQYF.

The sample holds many counts of this clonotype. The J gene is TRBJ2-5, the V gene TRBV18, with 7 bases aligning to TRBD1. V trimming: 3 bases; J trimming: 4 bases; junction bases outside the gene matches: 11. Germline loops: CDR1 KGHSH, CDR2 LQKENI. This CDR3 is 16 amino acids long. The CDR3 bases are TGTGCCAGCTCACCGCAACTAGGGACAGTCGGAGAGACCCAGTACTTC. Protein: CASSPQLGTVGETQYF.

This clonotype has at least ten counts. The gene calls are TRBV10-3 and TRBJ1-2; unclear D gene. CDR1 and CDR2 (germline): ENHRY, SYGVKD. CDR3 length: 14 residues. Trimming left V 10 bases short and J 6 bases short, with 21 bases between. The CDR3 coding sequence is TGTGCCACCCACCCTCGGGCAGGTCCTGATGGCTACACCTTC. It encodes CATHPRAGPDGYTF.